This T cell receptor beta chain was identified in a study of OX40 agonist ivuxolimab in advanced cancers. Study-level background: Ivuxolimab, which targeted the costimulatory receptor OX40 (CD134), was an agonistic, fully human IgG2 monoclonal antibody. Intravenous ivuxolimab was administered to patients every 2 weeks at six dose levels: 0.01, 0.1, 0.3, 1.5, 3 and 10 mg/kg. Of the 50 to 55 patients in dose escalation, 19 had hepatocellular carcinoma, about 15 had melanoma, 9 had renal cell carcinoma and 9 had head and neck cancer. The dose-escalation cohort was about 83% male with a mean age of about 60 years, ranging from roughly 23 to 79. Patients were allowed to have had prior anti-PD-1, anti-PD-L1 or anti-CTLA-4 therapy, and approximately 39% of the dose-escalation patients had been treated with checkpoint inhibitors. Partial responses occurred in three dose-escalation patients, of whom one had hepatocellular carcinoma and two had cutaneous melanoma. The point of sequencing TCRbeta in the periphery was to test whether ivuxolimab changed TCR sequence diversity and drove clonal T-cell expansion. The paper covers the monotherapy dose-escalation part of the phase I ivuxolimab trial, which included N ≈ 50 patients.

Findings and caveats that apply to the study as a whole: Clonal expansion of both CD4+ and CD8+ blood T cells was observed from baseline to week 6 at doses 0.1 to 3.0 mg/kg. Antigen specificity was not determined for the clonally expanded peripheral T cells. Low levels of normalized T-cell clonal expansion were also seen in some patients who did not respond. In the 0.1-3.0 mg/kg groups, partial responders had among the lowest normalized peripheral clonal expansion, particularly in CD8+ T cells. After ivuxolimab, more expanded clones were found on average in CD8+ T cells than in CD4+ T cells.

Patients with a history of autoimmune disease or receiving systemic immunosuppression were excluded from the trial. In every dose cohort, peripheral blood was drawn for TCR sequencing at baseline, cycle 4 day 1, and cycle 7 day 1. Samples came from an open-label, multicenter, first-in-human phase I dose-escalation trial of ivuxolimab. The trial enrolled adults with locally advanced or metastatic head and neck squamous cell, hepatocellular, melanoma or renal cell carcinoma. Before TCR sequencing, CD4+ T cells and CD8+ T cells from peripheral blood were sorted into separate populations. In the case of this clone: No cognate antigen has been identified for it. Qualities for individual bases were not recorded, and no much larger clone is one base off.

From its cysteine to its phenylalanine, the CDR3 spans 17 amino acids. Only the CDR3 part of the read is kept: 51 bases, read in frame from the first base. Genomic DNA was extracted from sorted cells for sequencing of the TCRbeta CDR3 region. The immunoSEQ Assay was used for sequencing of TCRbeta CDR3 regions. The table was pulled from immuneACCESS by TCRdb, which kept in-frame rearrangements only. Such tables lose some clones; where checked, under half of the loss comes from unresolved V genes, and the rest has no known cause. The sample yields 24,000 or so clones; roughly 88% were counted once. The ten biggest clones cover 49% of the sample.

The sequence derives from an adult with an advanced solid tumor such as melanoma, head and neck, liver or kidney cancer. This specimen consisted of CD4+ or CD8+ T cells sorted from blood, obtained in a trial of the OX40 agonist ivuxolimab. The chain is encoded by TRBV21-1 joined to TRBJ2-5. With the DNA end fitting TRBJ2-7 better, the J assignment may be wrong. TRBV21-1 is tagged as a pseudogene. The nucleotide sequence is given as TGTGCCAGCAGCAACCACTGGGGCAGGGGACTCTCCTACGAGCAGTACTTC. Protein translation: CASSNHWGRGLSYEQYF.